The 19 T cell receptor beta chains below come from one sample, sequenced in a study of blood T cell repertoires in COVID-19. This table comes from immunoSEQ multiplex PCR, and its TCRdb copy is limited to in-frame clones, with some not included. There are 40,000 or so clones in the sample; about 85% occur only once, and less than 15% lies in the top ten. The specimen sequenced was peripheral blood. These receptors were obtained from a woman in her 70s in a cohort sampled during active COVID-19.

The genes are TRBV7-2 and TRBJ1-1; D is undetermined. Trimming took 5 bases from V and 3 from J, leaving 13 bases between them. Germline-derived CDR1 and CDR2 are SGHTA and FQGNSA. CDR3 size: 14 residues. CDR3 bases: TGTGCCAGCAGCCGGGTCCATATGGACACTGAAGCTTTCTTT. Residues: CASSRVHMDTEAFF.

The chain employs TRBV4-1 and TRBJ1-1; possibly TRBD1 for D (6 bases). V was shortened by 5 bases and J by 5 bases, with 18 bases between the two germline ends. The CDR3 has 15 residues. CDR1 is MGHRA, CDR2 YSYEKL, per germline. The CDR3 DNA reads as TGCGCCAGCAGCTTCGTCGGACAGCCGAATACTGAAGCTTTCTTT. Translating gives CASSFVGQPNTEAFF.

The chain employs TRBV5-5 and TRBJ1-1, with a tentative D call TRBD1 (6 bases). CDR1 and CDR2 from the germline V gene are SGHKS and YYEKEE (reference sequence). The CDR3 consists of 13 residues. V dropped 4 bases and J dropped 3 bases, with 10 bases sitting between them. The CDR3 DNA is TGTGCCAGCAGCCGGGACATATACACTGAAGCTTTCTTT. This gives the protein CASSRDIYTEAFF.

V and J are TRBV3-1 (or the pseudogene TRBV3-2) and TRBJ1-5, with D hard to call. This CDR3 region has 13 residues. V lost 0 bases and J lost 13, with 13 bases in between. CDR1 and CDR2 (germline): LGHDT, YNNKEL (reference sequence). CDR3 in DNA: TGTGCCAGCAGCCAAGAAGAGGGAACAGTTCAGCATTTT. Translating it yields CASSQEEGTVQHF.

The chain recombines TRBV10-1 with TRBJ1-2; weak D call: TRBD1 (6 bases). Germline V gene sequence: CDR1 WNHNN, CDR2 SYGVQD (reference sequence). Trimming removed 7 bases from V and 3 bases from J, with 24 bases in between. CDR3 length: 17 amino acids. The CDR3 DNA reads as TGCGCCAGCATCTCTTTCAGGGGAGGGGGGTTGGACTATGGCTACACCTTC. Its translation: CASISFRGGGLDYGYTF.

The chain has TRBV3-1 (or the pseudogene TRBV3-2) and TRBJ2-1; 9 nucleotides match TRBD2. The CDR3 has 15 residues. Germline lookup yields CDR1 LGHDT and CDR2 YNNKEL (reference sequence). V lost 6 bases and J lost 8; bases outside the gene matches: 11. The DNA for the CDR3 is TGTGCCAGCAGGCGGGGGGGCTTGAATGTCTATGAGCAGTTCTTC. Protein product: CASRRGGLNVYEQFF.

CDR3 nucleotides: TGTGCCAGCAGCTTGTTTGGGACAGGCGCACTCAACACTGAAGCTTTCTTT. Translated: CASSLFGTGALNTEAFF. The chain has TRBV13 and TRBJ1-1; 8 positions agree with TRBD1. V dropped 3 bases and J dropped 2; count of bases not matched to a gene: 11. The CDR3 runs to 17 residues. In germline, CDR1 is PRHDT, CDR2 FYEKMQ (reference sequence). Combining the CDR3 with reference TRBV13 and TRBJ1-1 gives the whole variable domain AAGVIQSPRHLIKEKRETATLKCYPIPRHDTVYWYQQGPGQDPQFLISFYEKMQSDKGSIPDRFSAQQFSDYHSELNMSSLELGDSALYFCASSLFGTGALNTEAFFGQGTRLTVV.

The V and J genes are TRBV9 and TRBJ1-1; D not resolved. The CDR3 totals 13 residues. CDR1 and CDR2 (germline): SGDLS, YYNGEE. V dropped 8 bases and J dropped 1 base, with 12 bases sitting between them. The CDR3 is CARLPERNTEAFF. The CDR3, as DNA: TGTGCCAGATTGCCAGAAAGGAACACTGAAGCTTTCTTT.

The CDR3 bases are TGCGCCAGCAGCTTCGAGGGCAGCTTGAGCACTGAAGCTTTCTTT. Encoded protein: CASSFEGSLSTEAFF. The chain recombines TRBV5-1 with TRBJ1-1, with D unclear. Per germline, CDR1 SGHRS and CDR2 YFSETQ. Trimming pared 2 bases from V and 4 bases from J, leaving 15 bases between. The CDR3 length is 15 residues.

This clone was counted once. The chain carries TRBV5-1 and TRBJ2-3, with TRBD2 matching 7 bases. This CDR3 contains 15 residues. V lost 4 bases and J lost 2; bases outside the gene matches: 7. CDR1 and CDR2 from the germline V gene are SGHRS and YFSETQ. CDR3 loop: CASSPSGTFTDTQYF. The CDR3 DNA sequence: TGCGCCAGCAGCCCGAGCGGGACCTTCACAGATACGCAGTATTTT.

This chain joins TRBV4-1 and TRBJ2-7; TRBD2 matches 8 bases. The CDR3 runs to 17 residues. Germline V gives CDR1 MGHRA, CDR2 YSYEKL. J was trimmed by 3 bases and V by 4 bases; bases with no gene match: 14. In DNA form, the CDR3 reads TGCGCCAGCAGCCCAGGGGATGGCGCGGGAGGAGACTACGAGCAGTACTTC. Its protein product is CASSPGDGAGGDYEQYF.

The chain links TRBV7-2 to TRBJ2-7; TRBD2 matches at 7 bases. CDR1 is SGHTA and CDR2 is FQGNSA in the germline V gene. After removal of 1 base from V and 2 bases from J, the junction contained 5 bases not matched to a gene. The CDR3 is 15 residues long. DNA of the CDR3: TGTGCCAGCAGCTTAGACGGCGGGGGTACCTACGAGCAGTACTTC. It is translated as CASSLDGGGTYEQYF. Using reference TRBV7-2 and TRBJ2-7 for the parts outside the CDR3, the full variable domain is GAGVSQSPSNKVTEKGKDVELRCDPISGHTALYWYRQSLGQGLEFLIYFQGNSAPDKSGLPSDRFSAERTGGSVSTLTIQRTQQEDSAVYLCASSLDGGGTYEQYFGPGTRLTVT.

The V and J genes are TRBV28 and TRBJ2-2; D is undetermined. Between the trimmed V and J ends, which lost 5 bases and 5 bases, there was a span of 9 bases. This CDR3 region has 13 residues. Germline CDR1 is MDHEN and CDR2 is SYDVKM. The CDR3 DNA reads TGTGCCAGCAGTCCCCCGGGTACCGGGGAGCTGTTTTTT. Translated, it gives CASSPPGTGELFF.

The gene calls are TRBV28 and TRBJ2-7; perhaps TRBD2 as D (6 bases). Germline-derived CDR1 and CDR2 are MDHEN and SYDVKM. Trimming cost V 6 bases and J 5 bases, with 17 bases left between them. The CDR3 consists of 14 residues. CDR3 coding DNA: TGTGCCAGCAGCCTTAGCGGAGGGTGGGACGAGCAGTACTTC. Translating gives CASSLSGGWDEQYF.

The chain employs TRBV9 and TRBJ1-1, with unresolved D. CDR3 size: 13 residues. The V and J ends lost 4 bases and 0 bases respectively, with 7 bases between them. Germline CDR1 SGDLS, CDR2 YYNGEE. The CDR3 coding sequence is TGTGCCAGCAGCACGCCGGTGAACACTGAAGCTTTCTTT. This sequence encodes CASSTPVNTEAFF.

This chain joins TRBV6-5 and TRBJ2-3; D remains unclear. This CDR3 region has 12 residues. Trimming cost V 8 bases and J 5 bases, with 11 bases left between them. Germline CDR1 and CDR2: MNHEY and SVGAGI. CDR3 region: CASYPGGDTQYF. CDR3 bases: TGTGCCAGCTATCCGGGTGGAGATACGCAGTATTTT.

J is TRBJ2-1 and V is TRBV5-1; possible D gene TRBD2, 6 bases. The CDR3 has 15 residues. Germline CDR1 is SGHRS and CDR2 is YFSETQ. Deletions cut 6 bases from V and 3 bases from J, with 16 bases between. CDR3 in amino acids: CASKGGEMDYNEQFF. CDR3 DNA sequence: TGCGCCAGCAAGGGAGGAGAAATGGACTACAATGAGCAGTTCTTC. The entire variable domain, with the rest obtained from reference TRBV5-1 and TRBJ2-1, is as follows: KAGVTQTPRYLIKTRGQQVTLSCSPISGHRSVSWYQQTPGQGLQFLFEYFSETQRNKGNFPGRFSGRQFSNSRSEMNVSTLELGDSALYLCASKGGEMDYNEQFFGPGTRLTVL.

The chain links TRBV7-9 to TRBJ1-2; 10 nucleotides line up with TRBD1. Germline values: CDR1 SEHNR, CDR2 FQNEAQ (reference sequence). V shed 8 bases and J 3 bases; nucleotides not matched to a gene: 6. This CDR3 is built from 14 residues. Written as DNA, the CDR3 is TGTGCCAGCGGACGACAGGGGGCGGACTATGGCTACACCTTC. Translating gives CASGRQGADYGYTF.

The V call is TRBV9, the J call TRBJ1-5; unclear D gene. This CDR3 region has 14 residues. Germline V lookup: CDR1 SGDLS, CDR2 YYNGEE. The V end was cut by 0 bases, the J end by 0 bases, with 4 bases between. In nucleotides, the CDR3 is TGTGCCAGCAGCGTAGACGGTAGCAATCAGCCCCAGCATTTT. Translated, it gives CASSVDGSNQPQHF.